One and the same sample provided the 15 T cell receptor beta chains below, sequenced in a study of cytomegalovirus exposure and HLA in healthy donors. The PCR contained 60 Vbeta and 13 Jbeta primers. Profiling relied on immunoSEQ multiplex PCR, and the TCRdb table lists in-frame clones only, not all of them. This sample yields some 140,000 clones, of which roughly 80% are seen a single time; approximately 1% belongs to the top ten. What was sequenced was PBMCs. These receptors came from a man younger than 35 in good health and CMV-seronegative.

V gene TRBV5-1 combines with J gene TRBJ1-4, with D perhaps matching TRBD1 (5 bases). This CDR3 comprises 16 residues. V gave up 0 bases and J gave up 13 bases, with 22 bases separating them. Germline CDR1 SGHRS, CDR2 YFSETQ. CDR3 in amino acids: CASSLDSPGDGRGLFF. DNA of the CDR3: TGCGCCAGCAGCTTGGATTCTCCGGGGGATGGTCGAGGACTGTTTTTT. The complete variable domain, with remaining parts taken from reference TRBV5-1 and TRBJ1-4, reads KAGVTQTPRYLIKTRGQQVTLSCSPISGHRSVSWYQQTPGQGLQFLFEYFSETQRNKGNFPGRFSGRQFSNSRSEMNVSTLELGDSALYLCASSLDSPGDGRGLFFGSGTQLSVL.

The chain recombines TRBV27 with TRBJ2-5; 7 bases are a match to TRBD1. Germline lookup yields CDR1 MNHEY and CDR2 SMNVEV (reference sequence). J gave up 1 base and V 6 bases, and 5 bases lay outside the gene matches. The CDR3 is made up of 14 amino acids. CDR3 region: CASRTRGSQETQYF. The CDR3 nucleotides are TGTGCCAGCAGAACCAGGGGGTCCCAAGAGACCCAGTACTTC.

The rearrangement links TRBV5-5 to TRBJ1-4; TRBD1 matches at 9 bases. Germline CDR1 SGHKS, CDR2 YYEKEE (reference sequence). This CDR3 spans 16 amino acids. V shed 3 bases, J shed 14 bases, and the junction held 17 bases outside the gene matches. The CDR3 here is CASSSKGQGHPEYLFF. The CDR3 nucleotides are TGTGCCAGCAGCTCAAAGGGACAGGGACACCCTGAGTATCTGTTTTTT.

The chain uses TRBV5-1 and TRBJ1-4, with 10 bases matching TRBD1. From germline, CDR1 is SGHRS and CDR2 YFSETQ. This CDR3 has 16 amino acids. V was clipped by 0 bases and J by 5 bases; unmatched bases: 4. CDR3 sequence reads: CASSLGQGARNEKLFF. The CDR3 DNA is TGCGCCAGCAGCTTGGGACAGGGGGCGCGGAATGAAAAACTGTTTTTT.

J is TRBJ1-6 and V is TRBV9; D not resolved. V was clipped by 0 bases and J by 0 bases, with 13 bases between them. Germline V gene sequence: CDR1 SGDLS, CDR2 YYNGEE. The CDR3 is 18 amino acids. For the CDR3, the DNA is TGTGCCAGCAGCGTAGCGGGAGACCGGAGCTCCTATAATTCACCCCTCCACTTT. It yields the protein CASSVAGDRSSYNSPLHF. Full variable domain (missing parts from reference TRBV9 and TRBJ1-6): DSGVTQTPKHLITATGQRVTLRCSPRSGDLSVYWYQQSLDQGLQFLIQYYNGEERAKGNILERFSAQQFPDLHSELNLSSLELGDSALYFCASSVAGDRSSYNSPLHFGNGTRLTVT.

This clone was recorded a few times. The genes are TRBV5-1 and TRBJ1-1; 8 nucleotides line up with TRBD1. Germline-derived CDR1 and CDR2 are SGHRS and YFSETQ. The CDR3 loop spans 16 amino acids. V gave up 4 bases and J gave up 7 bases; unmatched junction bases: 15. DNA of the CDR3: TGCGCCAGCAGCGAGGGGGGGACAGGATTTACCGTTGAAGCTTTCTTT. As protein: CASSEGGTGFTVEAFF.

This clone has a handful of counts. V usage is TRBV29-1 and J usage is TRBJ1-2; 10 nucleotides match TRBD1. J gave up 4 bases and V 7 bases, and 6 bases lay outside the gene matches. The CDR3 is made up of 13 amino acids. The V gene's germline CDR1 is SQVTM and CDR2 ANQGSEA. CDR3: CSARTGGSYGYTF. The CDR3 DNA is TGCAGCGCTAGGACAGGGGGAAGCTATGGCTACACCTTC.

The table lists this clone with a count of one. V gene TRBV19 combines with J gene TRBJ2-6; 9 bases fit TRBD1. Germline V gene sequence: CDR1 LNHDA, CDR2 SQIVND (reference sequence). J gave up 4 bases and V 10 bases, and 11 bases lay outside the gene matches. The CDR3 spans 16 residues. The CDR3 is CATRDRVLLGANVLTF. The CDR3 bases are TGTGCCACCCGGGACAGGGTCCTCTTAGGGGCCAACGTCCTGACTTTC.

This clone showed up just once. The J gene is TRBJ1-1, the V gene TRBV29-1; 11 bases are a match to TRBD1. After removal of 6 bases from V and 4 bases from J, the junction contained 7 bases not matched to a gene. Germline CDR1 SQVTM, CDR2 ANQGSEA. This CDR3 is built from 14 residues. CDR3 nucleotides: TGCAGCGTCAAACCCGGGACAGGGGGCACTGAAGCTTTCTTT. As protein: CSVKPGTGGTEAFF.

This chain uses TRBV5-1 with TRBJ2-5; 7 bases match TRBD2. V was clipped by 0 bases and J by 1 base; unmatched bases: 9. The germline V gene encodes CDR1 SGHRS and CDR2 YFSETQ. This CDR3 region has 17 residues. Here the CDR3 reads CASSLVGLAAAQETQYF. CDR3 bases: TGCGCCAGCAGCTTGGTCGGGCTAGCGGCGGCCCAAGAGACCCAGTACTTC.

V usage is TRBV9 and J usage is TRBJ2-4; D is ambiguous. V was pared by 3 bases and J by 7 bases, with 17 bases between. This CDR3 is built from 15 residues. The germline V gene encodes CDR1 SGDLS and CDR2 YYNGEE. DNA of the CDR3: TGTGCCAGCAGCGCGACTCAGTCCCAGACGAACATTCAGTACTTC. Protein sequence: CASSATQSQTNIQYF.

V is TRBV5-1 and J is TRBJ1-5; D remains ambiguous. The CDR3 runs to 14 residues. Trimming removed 0 bases at V and 2 bases at J, with 6 bases between. Per the germline V gene, CDR1 is SGHRS and CDR2 is YFSETQ. Here the CDR3 reads CASSLGEGNQPQHF. The DNA for the CDR3 is TGCGCCAGCAGCTTGGGGGAGGGCAATCAGCCCCAGCATTTT.

This rearrangement joins TRBV29-1 to TRBJ2-5; TRBD1 matches 9 bases. This CDR3 is 13 amino acids long. CDR1 is SQVTM, CDR2 ANQGSEA, per germline. The V and J ends lost 7 bases and 5 bases, in that order; junction bases with no gene match: 8. This chain's CDR3 is CSGRDRAVETQYF. As DNA, the CDR3 is TGCAGCGGCCGGGACAGGGCGGTGGAGACCCAGTACTTC.

The chain carries TRBV29-1 and TRBJ2-7, with TRBD1 as a possible D gene (6 bases). V was cut by 3 bases and J by 4 bases, with 7 bases left in between. The CDR3 consists of 11 residues. Germline CDR1 is SQVTM and CDR2 is ANQGSEA. The CDR3 bases are TGCAGCGTTGATCAGGGGTACGAGCAGTACTTC. Residues: CSVDQGYEQYF.

The chain has TRBV18 and TRBJ1-4, with D perhaps TRBD1 (5 bases). Germline assignment: CDR1 KGHSH and CDR2 LQKENI. The CDR3 has 16 amino acids. Trimming left V 1 base short and J 2 bases short, with 11 bases between. CDR3 amino acids: CASSPQGAGTNEKLFF. Written as DNA, the CDR3 is TGTGCCAGCTCACCACAGGGTGCAGGGACTAATGAAAAACTGTTTTTT.